This T cell receptor beta chain emerged from a study of brain metastases from non-small cell lung cancer. A note on this clone: Other DNA sequences in the sample encode the same CDR3.

Profiling relied on immunoSEQ multiplex PCR, and the TCRdb table lists in-frame clones only, not all of them. Here the sample spans almost 4,500 clones, about 86% being singletons. V was pared by 2 bases and J by 9 bases, with 8 bases between. Germline V gene data show CDR1 as LNHNV and CDR2 as YYDKDF (reference sequence). CDR3 length equals 13 residues. V is TRBV15 and J is TRBJ1-6; D gene uncertain. The sequencing input was tumor-adjacent normal tissue. The receptor was isolated from a donor at least 40 years old with non-small cell lung cancer. CDR3 loop: CATSRPGGSPLHF. The DNA of the CDR3 is TGTGCCACCAGCAGACCAGGTGGTTCACCCCTCCACTTT. The entire variable domain, with the rest obtained from reference TRBV15 and TRBJ1-6, is as follows: DAMVIQNPRYQVTQFGKPVTLSCSQTLNHNVMYWYQQKSSQAPKLLFHYYDKDFNNEADTPDNFQSRRPNTSFCFLDIRSPGLGDTAMYLCATSRPGGSPLHFGNGTRLTVT.